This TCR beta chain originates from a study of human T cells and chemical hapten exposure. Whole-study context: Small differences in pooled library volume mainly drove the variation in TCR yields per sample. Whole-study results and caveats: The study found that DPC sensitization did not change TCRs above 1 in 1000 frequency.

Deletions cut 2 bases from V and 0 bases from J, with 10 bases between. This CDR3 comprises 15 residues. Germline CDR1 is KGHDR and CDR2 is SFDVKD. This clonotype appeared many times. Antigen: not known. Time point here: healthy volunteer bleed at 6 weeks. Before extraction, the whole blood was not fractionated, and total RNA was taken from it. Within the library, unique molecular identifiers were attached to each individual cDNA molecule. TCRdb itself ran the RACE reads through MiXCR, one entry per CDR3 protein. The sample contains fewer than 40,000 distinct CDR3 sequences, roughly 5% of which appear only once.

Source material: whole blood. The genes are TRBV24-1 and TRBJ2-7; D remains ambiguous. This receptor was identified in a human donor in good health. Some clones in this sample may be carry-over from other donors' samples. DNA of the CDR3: TGTGCCACCAGTGATTCCGGCCGGTCCTCCTACGAGCAGTACTTC. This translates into CATSDSGRSSYEQYF.